These 10 T cell receptor beta chains were sequenced from one sample in a study of blood T cell repertoires in COVID-19. Sequencing used immunoSEQ multiplex PCR; TCRdb keeps in-frame clones, though not all of them. The table has about 300,000 clones, around 84% seen once. Sequences were obtained from PBMCs or T cells enriched from blood (not recorded which). All receptors derive from a man between 25 and 39 years old who had recovered from COVID-19.

The rearrangement joins TRBV6-5 to TRBJ1-1; D not resolved. The V gene's germline CDR1 is MNHEY and CDR2 SVGAGI. Between the trimmed V and J ends, which lost 7 bases and 3 bases, there was a span of 18 bases. This CDR3 has 15 residues. In DNA form, the CDR3 reads TGTGCCAGCACCCGGGTCCCAGAACGGGACACTGAAGCTTTCTTT. Protein: CASTRVPERDTEAFF.

V is TRBV6-1 and J is TRBJ1-5; 9 bases are a match to TRBD1. Germline CDR1 MNHNS, CDR2 SASEGT. This CDR3 has 15 residues. Losses at the gene ends were 3 bases for V and 7 bases for J; bases not matched to a gene: 7. This chain's CDR3 is CASSDTGTGLQPQHF. The CDR3 bases are TGTGCCAGCAGTGACACCGGGACAGGGTTGCAGCCCCAGCATTTT.

The chain combines TRBV6-5 with TRBJ1-6; 9 bases map to TRBD1. CDR3 size: 15 residues. The V and J ends lost 10 bases and 9 bases, in that order; junction bases with no gene match: 13. CDR1 MNHEY and CDR2 SVGAGI come from the germline V gene. CDR3 region: CATQNLGQGTSPLHF. Here the CDR3 DNA reads TGTGCCACCCAAAACTTGGGACAGGGAACTTCACCCCTCCACTTT.

The CDR3, as DNA: TGTGCCAGTAGTATCCGGGACAGCTACGAGCAGTACTTC. Translated, it gives CASSIRDSYEQYF. The chain links TRBV19 to TRBJ2-7; TRBD1 aligns across 7 bases. The CDR3 runs 13 residues. The V gene's germline CDR1 is LNHDA and CDR2 SQIVND (reference sequence). J lost 3 bases, V lost 3 bases, and 2 bases had no gene match.

This clone was picked up a small number of times. The chain links TRBV19 to TRBJ1-1, with TRBD1 matching 9 bases. V dropped 9 bases and J dropped 7; count of bases not matched to a gene: 12. The CDR3 is 14 amino acids. Germline lookup yields CDR1 LNHDA and CDR2 SQIVND (reference sequence). The CDR3 nucleotides read TGTGCCAGCCTCGAATCGGGACAGGGTTTTGAAGCTTTCTTT. It is translated as CASLESGQGFEAFF.

This clone was observed a few times. The chain combines TRBV11-3 with TRBJ1-2; TRBD1 aligns across 9 bases. Germline V gives CDR1 SGHNT, CDR2 YENEEA. The CDR3 sequence is 16 residues long. Trimming at V came to 5 bases and at J to 8 bases, leaving 15 bases not matched to a gene. The CDR3, as DNA: TGTGCCAGCAGCATACGGGGACAGGGCCCTTCGGCGGGCTACACCTTC. Protein product: CASSIRGQGPSAGYTF.

V gene TRBV19 combines with J gene TRBJ1-4, with D unclear. The CDR3 sequence is 11 residues long. Between the trimmed V and J ends, which lost 6 bases and 7 bases, there was a span of 6 bases. Germline V CDR1 and CDR2: LNHDA, SQIVND (reference sequence). The CDR3 region is CASRNSEKLFF. Here the CDR3 DNA reads TGTGCCAGTAGGAATAGTGAAAAACTGTTTTTT.

The rearrangement links TRBV5-1 to TRBJ2-7, with D maybe TRBD1 (6 bases). The CDR3 length is 15 residues. V lost 3 bases and J 7 bases, leaving 20 bases between the germline ends. Per germline, CDR1 SGHRS and CDR2 YFSETQ. The CDR3 bases are TGCGCCAGCAGCTACTCACAGGGACCTTTGAGGGAGCAGTACTTC. Amino acid sequence: CASSYSQGPLREQYF.

V and J are TRBV5-1 and TRBJ2-7; 14 nucleotides line up with TRBD2. Germline CDR1 and CDR2: SGHRS and YFSETQ. The CDR3 contains 20 residues. Trimming at V came to 4 bases and at J to 4 bases, leaving 19 bases not matched to a gene. The DNA of the CDR3 is TGCGCCAGCAGCGAATCTCGACTAGCGGGGGGGCCAGGTCTATATTACGAGCAGTACTTC. It yields the protein CASSESRLAGGPGLYYEQYF.

Here the CDR3 DNA reads TGCGCCAGCAGCTTGTGGGGTGTGAGGGCTAGGGTTCAAGAGACCCAGTACTTC. Protein product: CASSLWGVRARVQETQYF. The chain recombines TRBV5-1 with TRBJ2-5, with D perhaps TRBD2 (5 bases). The V end was cut by 1 base, the J end by 2 bases, with 21 bases between. CDR1 is SGHRS, CDR2 YFSETQ, per germline. The CDR3 consists of 18 residues.